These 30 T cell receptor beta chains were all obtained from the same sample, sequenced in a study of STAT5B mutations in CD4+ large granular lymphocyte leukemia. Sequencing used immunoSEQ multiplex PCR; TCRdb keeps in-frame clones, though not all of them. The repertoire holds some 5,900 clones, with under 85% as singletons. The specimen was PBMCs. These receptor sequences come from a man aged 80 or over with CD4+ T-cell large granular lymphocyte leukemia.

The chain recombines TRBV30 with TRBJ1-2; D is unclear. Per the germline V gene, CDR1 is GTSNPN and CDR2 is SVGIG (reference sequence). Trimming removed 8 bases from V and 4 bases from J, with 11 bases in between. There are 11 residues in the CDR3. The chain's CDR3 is CAGRVAYGYTF. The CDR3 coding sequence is TGTGCCGGACGGGTGGCCTATGGCTACACCTTC. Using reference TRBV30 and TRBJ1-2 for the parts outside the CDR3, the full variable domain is SQTIHQWPATLVQPVGSPLSLECTVEGTSNPNLYWYRQAAGRGLQLLFYSVGIGQISSEVPQNLSASRPQDRQFILSSKKLLLSDSGFYLCAGRVAYGYTFGSGTRLTVV.

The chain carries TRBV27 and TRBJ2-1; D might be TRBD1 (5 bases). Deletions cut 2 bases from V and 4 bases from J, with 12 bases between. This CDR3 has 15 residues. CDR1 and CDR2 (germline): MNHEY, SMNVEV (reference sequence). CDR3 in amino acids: CASSLMGQGYNEQFF. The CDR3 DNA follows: TGTGCCAGCAGTTTAATGGGGCAGGGATACAATGAGCAGTTCTTC.

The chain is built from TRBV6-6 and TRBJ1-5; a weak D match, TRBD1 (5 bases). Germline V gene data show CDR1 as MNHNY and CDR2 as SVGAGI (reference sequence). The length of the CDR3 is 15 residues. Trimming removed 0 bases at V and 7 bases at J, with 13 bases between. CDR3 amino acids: CASSYSEGLGQPQHF. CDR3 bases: TGTGCCAGCAGTTACTCGGAGGGGCTCGGACAGCCCCAGCATTTT.

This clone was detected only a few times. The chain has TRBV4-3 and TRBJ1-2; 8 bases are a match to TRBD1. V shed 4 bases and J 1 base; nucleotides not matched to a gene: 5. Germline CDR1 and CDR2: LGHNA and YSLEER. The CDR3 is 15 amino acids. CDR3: CASSRGTGNNYGYTF. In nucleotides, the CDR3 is TGCGCCAGCAGCCGCGGGACAGGAAATAACTATGGCTACACCTTC.

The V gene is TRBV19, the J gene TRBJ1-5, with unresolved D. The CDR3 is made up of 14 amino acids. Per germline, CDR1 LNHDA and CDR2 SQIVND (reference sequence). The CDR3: CAAAPEGWNQPQHF. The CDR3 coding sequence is TGTGCGGCAGCCCCCGAGGGTTGGAATCAGCCCCAGCATTTT.

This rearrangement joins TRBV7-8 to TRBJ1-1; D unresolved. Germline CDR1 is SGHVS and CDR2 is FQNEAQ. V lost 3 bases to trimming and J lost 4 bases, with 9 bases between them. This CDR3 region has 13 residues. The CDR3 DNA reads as TGTGCCAGCAGCTTCGGAGGGTCCACTGAAGCTTTCTTT. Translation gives CASSFGGSTEAFF.

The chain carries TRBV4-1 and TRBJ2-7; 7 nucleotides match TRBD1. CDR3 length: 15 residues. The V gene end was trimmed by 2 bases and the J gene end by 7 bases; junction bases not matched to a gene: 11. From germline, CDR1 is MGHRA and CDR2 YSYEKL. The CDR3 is CASSQKGDSPIEQYF. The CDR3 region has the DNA TGCGCCAGCAGCCAAAAGGGGGACAGTCCAATTGAGCAGTACTTC.

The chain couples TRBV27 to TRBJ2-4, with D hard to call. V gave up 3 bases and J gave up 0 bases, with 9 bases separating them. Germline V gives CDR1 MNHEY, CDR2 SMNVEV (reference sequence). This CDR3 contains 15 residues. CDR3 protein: CASSFLPLAKNIQYF. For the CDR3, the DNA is TGTGCCAGCAGTTTCCTCCCCCTAGCCAAAAACATTCAGTACTTC.

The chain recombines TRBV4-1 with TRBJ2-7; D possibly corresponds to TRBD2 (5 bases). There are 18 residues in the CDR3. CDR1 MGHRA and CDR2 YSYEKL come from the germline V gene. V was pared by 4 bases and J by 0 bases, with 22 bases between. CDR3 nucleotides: TGCGCCAGCAGCCGGTCCCTGAACCGGGGAACTCCCTCCTACGAGCAGTACTTC. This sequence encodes CASSRSLNRGTPSYEQYF.

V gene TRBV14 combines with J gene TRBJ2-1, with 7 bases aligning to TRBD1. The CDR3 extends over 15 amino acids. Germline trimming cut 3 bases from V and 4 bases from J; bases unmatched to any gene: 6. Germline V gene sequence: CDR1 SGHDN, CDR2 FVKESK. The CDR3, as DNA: TGTGCCAGCAGCCATCTGACAGGGCCTTACAATGAGCAGTTCTTC. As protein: CASSHLTGPYNEQFF.

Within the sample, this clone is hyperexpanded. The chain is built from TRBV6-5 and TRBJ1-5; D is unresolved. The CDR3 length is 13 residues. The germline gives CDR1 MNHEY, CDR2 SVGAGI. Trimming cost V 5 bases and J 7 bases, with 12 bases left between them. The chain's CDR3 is CASSLGEEQPQHF. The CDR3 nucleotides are TGTGCCAGCAGTCTAGGTGAAGAACAGCCCCAGCATTTT.

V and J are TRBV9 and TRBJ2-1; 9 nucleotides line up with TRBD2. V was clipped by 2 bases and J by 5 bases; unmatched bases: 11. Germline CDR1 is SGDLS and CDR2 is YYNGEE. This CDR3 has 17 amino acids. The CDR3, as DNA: TGTGCCAGCAGCGTTTATAGCGGGAGCCCTACTAACAATGAGCAGTTCTTC. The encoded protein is CASSVYSGSPTNNEQFF.

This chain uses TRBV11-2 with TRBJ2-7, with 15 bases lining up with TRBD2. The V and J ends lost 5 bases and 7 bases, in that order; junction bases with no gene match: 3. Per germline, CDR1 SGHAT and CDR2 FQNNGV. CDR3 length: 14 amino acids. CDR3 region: CASSRTSGRGEQYF. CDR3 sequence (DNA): TGTGCCAGCAGCCGGACTAGCGGGAGGGGTGAGCAGTACTTC.

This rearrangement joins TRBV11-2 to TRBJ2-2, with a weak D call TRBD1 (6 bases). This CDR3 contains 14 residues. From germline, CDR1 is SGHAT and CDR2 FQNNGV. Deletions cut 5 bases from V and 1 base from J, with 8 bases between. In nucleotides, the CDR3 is TGTGCCAGCAGCCGCAGGGGGAACACCGGGGAGCTGTTTTTT. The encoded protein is CASSRRGNTGELFF.

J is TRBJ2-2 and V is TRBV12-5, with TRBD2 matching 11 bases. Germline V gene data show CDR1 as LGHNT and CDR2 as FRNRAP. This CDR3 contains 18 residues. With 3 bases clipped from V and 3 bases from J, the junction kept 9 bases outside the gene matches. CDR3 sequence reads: CASGLATSGGGDTGELFF. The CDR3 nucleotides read TGTGCTAGTGGTTTAGCTACTAGCGGGGGTGGAGACACCGGGGAGCTGTTTTTT.

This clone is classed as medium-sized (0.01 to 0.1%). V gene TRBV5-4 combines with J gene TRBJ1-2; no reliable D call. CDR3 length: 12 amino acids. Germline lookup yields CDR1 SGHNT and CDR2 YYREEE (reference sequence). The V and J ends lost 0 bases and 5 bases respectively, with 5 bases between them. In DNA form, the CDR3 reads TGTGCCAGCAGCTTGGATATATATGGCTACACCTTC. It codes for CASSLDIYGYTF. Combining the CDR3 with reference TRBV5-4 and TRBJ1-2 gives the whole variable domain ETGVTQSPTHLIKTRGQQVTLRCSSQSGHNTVSWYQQALGQGPQFIFQYYREEENGRGNFPPRFSGLQFPNYSSELNVNALELDDSALYLCASSLDIYGYTFGSGTRLTVV.

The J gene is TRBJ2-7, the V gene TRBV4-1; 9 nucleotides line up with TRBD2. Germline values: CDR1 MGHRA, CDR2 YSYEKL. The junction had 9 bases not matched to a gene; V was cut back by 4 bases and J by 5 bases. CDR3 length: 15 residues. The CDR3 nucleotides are TGCGCCAGCAGCCCGCGACTAGCGGTACAGGACGAGCAGTACTTC. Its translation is CASSPRLAVQDEQYF.

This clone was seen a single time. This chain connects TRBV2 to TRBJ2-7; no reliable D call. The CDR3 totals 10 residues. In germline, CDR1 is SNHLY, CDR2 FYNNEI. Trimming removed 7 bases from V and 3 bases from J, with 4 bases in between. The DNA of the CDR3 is TGTGCCAGCACTGGCTACGAGCAGTACTTC. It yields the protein CASTGYEQYF.

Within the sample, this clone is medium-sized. CDR3 sequence: CASATSGINNEQFF. DNA of the CDR3: TGTGCCAGCGCTACTAGCGGGATCAATAATGAGCAGTTCTTC. The chain carries TRBV6-4 and TRBJ2-1, with 10 bases identical to TRBD2. J gave up 7 bases and V 8 bases, and 8 bases lay outside the gene matches. This CDR3 spans 14 amino acids. Germline-derived CDR1 and CDR2 are MRHNA and SNTAGT.

CDR3 DNA: TGTGCCAGCAGCTTAGCGGGAGGTCCCAATGAGCAGTTCTTC. This encodes CASSLAGGPNEQFF. The chain employs TRBV7-9 and TRBJ2-1, with D possibly being TRBD2 (6 bases). The CDR3 runs to 14 residues. Germline CDR1 reads SEHNR; CDR2 reads FQNEAQ (reference sequence). Deletions cut 0 bases from V and 6 bases from J, with 9 bases between.

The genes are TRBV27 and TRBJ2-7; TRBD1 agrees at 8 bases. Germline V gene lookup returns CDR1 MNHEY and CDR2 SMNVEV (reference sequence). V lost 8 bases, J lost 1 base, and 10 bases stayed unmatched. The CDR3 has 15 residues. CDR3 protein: CASASRQGPSYEQYF. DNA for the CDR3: TGTGCCAGCGCCTCCAGACAGGGGCCGTCCTACGAGCAGTACTTC.

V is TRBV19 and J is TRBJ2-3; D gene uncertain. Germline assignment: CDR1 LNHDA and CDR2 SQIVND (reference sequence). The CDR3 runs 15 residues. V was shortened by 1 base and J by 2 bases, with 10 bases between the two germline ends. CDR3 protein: CASSIGILITDTQYF. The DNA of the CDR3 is TGTGCCAGTAGTATAGGGATCCTGATCACAGATACGCAGTATTTT.

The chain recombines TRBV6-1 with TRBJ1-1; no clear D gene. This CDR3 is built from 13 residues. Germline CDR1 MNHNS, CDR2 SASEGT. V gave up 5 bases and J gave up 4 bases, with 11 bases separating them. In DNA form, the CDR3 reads TGTGCCAGCAGTTCTCGTTCGTTCACTGAAGCTTTCTTT. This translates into CASSSRSFTEAFF.

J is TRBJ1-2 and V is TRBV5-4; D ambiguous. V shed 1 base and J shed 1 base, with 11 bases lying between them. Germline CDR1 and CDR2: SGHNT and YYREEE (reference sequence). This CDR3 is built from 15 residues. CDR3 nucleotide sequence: TGTGCCAGCAGCTTGATGGAACTTATTAACTATGGCTACACCTTC. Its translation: CASSLMELINYGYTF.

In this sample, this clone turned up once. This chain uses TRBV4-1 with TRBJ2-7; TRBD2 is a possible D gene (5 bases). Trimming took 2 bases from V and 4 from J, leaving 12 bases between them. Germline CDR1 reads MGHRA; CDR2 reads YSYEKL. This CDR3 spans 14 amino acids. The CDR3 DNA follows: TGCGCCAGCAGCCAACTCTCCGAGGGTTACGAGCAGTACTTC. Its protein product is CASSQLSEGYEQYF.

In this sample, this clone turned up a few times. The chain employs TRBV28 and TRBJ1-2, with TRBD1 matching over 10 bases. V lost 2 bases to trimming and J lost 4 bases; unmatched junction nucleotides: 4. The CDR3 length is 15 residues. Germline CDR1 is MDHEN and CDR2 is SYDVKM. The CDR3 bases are TGTGCCAGCAGTTTAGGGACAGGGGTTCGCTATGGCTACACCTTC. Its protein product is CASSLGTGVRYGYTF.

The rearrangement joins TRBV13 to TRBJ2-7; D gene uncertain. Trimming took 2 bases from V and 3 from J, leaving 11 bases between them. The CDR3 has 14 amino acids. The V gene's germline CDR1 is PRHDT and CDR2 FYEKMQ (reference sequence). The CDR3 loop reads CASSLRGAGYEQYF. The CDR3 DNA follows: TGTGCCAGCAGCTTAAGAGGCGCAGGCTACGAGCAGTACTTC.

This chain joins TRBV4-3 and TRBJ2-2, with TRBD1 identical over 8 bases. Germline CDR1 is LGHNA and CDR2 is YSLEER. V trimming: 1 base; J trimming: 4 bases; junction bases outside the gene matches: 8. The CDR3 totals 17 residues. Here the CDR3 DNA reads TGCGCCAGCAGCCAAGCTACAGGGGGAAGGACCACCGGGGAGCTGTTTTTT. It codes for CASSQATGGRTTGELFF.

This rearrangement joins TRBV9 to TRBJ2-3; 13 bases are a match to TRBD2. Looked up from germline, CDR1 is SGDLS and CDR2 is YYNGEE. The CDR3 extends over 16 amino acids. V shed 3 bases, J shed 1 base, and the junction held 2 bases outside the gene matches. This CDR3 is CASSAGLAGGTDTQYF. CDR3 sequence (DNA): TGTGCCAGCAGCGCCGGACTAGCGGGGGGCACAGATACGCAGTATTTT.

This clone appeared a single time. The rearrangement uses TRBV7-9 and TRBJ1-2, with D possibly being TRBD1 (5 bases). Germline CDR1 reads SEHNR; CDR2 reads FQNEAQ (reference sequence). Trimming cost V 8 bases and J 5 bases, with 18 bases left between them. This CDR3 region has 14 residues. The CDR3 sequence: CASRETEGRYGYTF. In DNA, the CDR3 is TGTGCCAGCCGGGAGACAGAGGGGCGATATGGCTACACCTTC.